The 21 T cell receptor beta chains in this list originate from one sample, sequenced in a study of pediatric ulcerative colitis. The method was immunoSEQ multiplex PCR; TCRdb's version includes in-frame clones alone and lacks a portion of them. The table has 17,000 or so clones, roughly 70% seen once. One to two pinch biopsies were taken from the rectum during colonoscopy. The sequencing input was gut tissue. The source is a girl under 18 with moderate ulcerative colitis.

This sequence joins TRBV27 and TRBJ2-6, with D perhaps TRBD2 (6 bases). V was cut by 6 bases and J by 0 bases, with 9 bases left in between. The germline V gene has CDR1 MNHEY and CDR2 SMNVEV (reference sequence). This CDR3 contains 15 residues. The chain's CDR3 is CASRMGLSGANVLTF. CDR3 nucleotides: TGTGCCAGCAGGATGGGACTCTCTGGGGCCAACGTCCTGACTTTC.

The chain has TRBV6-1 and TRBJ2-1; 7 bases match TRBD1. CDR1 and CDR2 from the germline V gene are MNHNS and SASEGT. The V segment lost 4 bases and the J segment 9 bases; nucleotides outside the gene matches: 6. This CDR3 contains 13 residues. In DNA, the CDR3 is TGTGCCAGCAGTGTAACCGACAGGGCTGAGCAGTTCTTC. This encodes CASSVTDRAEQFF.

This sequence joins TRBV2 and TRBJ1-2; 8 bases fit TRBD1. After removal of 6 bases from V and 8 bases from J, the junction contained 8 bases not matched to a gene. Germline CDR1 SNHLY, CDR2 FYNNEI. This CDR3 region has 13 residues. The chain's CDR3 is CASRVGTGRGYTF. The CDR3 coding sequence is TGTGCCAGCAGAGTAGGGACAGGCCGAGGCTACACCTTC.

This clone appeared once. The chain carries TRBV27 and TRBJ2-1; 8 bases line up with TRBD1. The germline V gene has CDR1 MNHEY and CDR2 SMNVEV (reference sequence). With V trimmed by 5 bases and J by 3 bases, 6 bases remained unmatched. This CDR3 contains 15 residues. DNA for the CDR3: TGTGCCAGCAGTACACGACAGGGGAACTACAATGAGCAGTTCTTC. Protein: CASSTRQGNYNEQFF.

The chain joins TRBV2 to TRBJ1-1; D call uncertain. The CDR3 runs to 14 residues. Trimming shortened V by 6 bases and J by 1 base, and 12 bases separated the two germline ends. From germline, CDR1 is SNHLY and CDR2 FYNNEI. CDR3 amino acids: CASRVGRRNTEAFF. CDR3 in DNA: TGTGCCAGCAGGGTAGGGCGGAGGAACACTGAAGCTTTCTTT.

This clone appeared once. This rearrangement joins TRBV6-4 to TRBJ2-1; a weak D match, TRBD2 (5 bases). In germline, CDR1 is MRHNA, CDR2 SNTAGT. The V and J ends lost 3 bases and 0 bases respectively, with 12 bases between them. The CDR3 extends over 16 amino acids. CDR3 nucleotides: TGTGCCAGCAGTGAGACTATAAAGAGCTCCTACAATGAGCAGTTCTTC. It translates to CASSETIKSSYNEQFF.

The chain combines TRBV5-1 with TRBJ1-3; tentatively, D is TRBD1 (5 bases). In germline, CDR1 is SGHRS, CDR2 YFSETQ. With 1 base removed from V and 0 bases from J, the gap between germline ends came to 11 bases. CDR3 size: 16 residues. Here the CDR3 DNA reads TGCGCCAGCAGCTTGATTTGGGGGTCCTCTGGAAACACCATATATTTT. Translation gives CASSLIWGSSGNTIYF.

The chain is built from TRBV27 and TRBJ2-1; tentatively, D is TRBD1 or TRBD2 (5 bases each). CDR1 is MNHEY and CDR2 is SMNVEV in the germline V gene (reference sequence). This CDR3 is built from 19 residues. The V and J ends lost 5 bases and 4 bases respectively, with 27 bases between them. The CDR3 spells CASSPRILMGDPKYNEQFF. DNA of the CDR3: TGTGCCAGCAGTCCCCGTATTTTGATGGGGGACCCAAAATACAATGAGCAGTTCTTC.

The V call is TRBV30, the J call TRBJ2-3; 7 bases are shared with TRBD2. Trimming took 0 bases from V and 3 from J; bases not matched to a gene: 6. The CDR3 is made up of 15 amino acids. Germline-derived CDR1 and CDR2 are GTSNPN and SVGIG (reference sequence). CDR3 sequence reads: CAWSVLSGKTDTQYF. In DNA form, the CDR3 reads TGTGCCTGGAGTGTACTAAGCGGGAAGACAGATACGCAGTATTTT.

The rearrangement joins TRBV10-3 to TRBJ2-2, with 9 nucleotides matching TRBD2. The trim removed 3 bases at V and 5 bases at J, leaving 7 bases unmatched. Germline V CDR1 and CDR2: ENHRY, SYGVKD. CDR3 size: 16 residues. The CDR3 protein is CAISELGSGSTGELFF. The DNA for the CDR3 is TGTGCCATCAGTGAACTGGGTAGCGGGAGTACCGGGGAGCTGTTTTTT.

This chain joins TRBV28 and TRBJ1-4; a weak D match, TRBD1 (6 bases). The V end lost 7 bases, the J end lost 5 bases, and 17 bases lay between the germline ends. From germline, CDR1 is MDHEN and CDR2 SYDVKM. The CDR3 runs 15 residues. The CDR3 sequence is CASTVGGQGNEKLFF. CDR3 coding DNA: TGTGCCAGCACTGTCGGGGGGCAGGGAAATGAAAAACTGTTTTTT.

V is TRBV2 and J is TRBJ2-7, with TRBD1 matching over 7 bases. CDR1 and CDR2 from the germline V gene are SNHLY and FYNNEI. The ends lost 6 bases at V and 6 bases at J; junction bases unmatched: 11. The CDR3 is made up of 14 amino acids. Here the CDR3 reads CASRTGTARAEQYF. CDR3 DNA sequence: TGTGCCAGCAGAACCGGGACAGCCCGTGCCGAGCAGTACTTC.

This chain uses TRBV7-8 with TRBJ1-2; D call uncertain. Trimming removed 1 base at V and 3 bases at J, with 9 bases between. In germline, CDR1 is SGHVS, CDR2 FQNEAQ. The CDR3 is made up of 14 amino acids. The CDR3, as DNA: TGTGCCAGCAGCTTAGGGAGAGTCGACTATGGCTACACCTTC. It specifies CASSLGRVDYGYTF.

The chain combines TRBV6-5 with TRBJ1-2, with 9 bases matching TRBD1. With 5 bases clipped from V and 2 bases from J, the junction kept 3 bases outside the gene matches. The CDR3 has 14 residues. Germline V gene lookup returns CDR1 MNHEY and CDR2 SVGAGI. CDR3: CASSEGQGNYGYTF. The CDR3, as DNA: TGTGCCAGCAGTGAGGGACAGGGAAACTATGGCTACACCTTC.

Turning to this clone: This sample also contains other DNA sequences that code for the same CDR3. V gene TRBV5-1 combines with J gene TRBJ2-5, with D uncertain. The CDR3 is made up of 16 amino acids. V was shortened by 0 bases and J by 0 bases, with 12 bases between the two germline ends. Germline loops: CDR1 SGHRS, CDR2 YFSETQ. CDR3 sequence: CASSLAGRSYQETQYF. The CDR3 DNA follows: TGCGCCAGCAGCTTGGCAGGTCGATCGTACCAAGAGACCCAGTACTTC. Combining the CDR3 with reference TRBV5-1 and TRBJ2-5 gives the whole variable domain KAGVTQTPRYLIKTRGQQVTLSCSPISGHRSVSWYQQTPGQGLQFLFEYFSETQRNKGNFPGRFSGRQFSNSRSEMNVSTLELGDSALYLCASSLAGRSYQETQYFGPGTRLLVL.

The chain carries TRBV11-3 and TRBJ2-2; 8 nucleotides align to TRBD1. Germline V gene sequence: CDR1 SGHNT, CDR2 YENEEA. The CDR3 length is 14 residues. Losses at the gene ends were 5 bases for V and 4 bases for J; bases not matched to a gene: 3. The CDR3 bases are TGTGCCAGCAGCCCACAGGGGGGCACCGGGGAGCTGTTTTTT. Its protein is CASSPQGGTGELFF.

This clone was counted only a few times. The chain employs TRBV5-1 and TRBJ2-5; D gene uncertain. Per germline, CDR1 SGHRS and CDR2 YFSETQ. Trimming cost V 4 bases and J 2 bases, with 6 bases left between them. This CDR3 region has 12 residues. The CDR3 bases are TGCGCCAGCAGCCAACGACAAGAGACCCAGTACTTC. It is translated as CASSQRQETQYF.

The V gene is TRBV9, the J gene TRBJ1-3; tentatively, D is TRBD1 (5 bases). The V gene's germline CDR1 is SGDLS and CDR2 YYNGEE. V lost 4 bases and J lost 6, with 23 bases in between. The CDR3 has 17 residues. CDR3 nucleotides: TGTGCCAGCAGCTCACGGGCCCAGGGAAGCGCACTAAACACCATATATTTT. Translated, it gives CASSSRAQGSALNTIYF. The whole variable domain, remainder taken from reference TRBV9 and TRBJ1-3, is DSGVTQTPKHLITATGQRVTLRCSPRSGDLSVYWYQQSLDQGLQFLIQYYNGEERAKGNILERFSAQQFPDLHSELNLSSLELGDSALYFCASSSRAQGSALNTIYFGEGSWLTVV.

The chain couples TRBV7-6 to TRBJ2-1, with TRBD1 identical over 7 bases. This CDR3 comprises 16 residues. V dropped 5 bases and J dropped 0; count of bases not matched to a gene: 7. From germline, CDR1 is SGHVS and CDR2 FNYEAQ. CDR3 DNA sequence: TGTGCCAGCAGCCTTGACGGGACAGCCTCCTACAATGAGCAGTTCTTC. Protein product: CASSLDGTASYNEQFF.

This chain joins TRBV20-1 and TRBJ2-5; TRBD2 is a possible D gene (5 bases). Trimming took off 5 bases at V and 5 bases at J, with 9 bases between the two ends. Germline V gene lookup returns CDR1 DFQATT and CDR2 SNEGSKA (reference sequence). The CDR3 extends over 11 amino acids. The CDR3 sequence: CSALKRETQYF. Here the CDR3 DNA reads TGCAGTGCTCTAAAGCGGGAGACCCAGTACTTC.

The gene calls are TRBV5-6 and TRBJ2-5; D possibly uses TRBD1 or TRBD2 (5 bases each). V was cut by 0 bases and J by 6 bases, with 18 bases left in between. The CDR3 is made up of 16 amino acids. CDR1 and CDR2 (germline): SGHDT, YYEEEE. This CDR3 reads CASSLAGGGKGQTQYF. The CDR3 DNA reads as TGTGCCAGCAGCTTGGCGGGCGGAGGAAAGGGACAGACCCAGTACTTC.